This T cell receptor (beta chain) is from a study of shared clonotypes between healthy human individuals. Study conclusions and caveats: Clonotypes shared by all four sorted-subset donors had higher generation probabilities than non-shared clonotypes.

The germline V gene encodes CDR1 SEHNR and CDR2 FQNEAQ (reference sequence). CDR3 length: 14 amino acids. The V and J ends lost 6 bases and 11 bases respectively, with 19 bases between them. Donors were healthy HIV-negative adults without recently reported acute infections or vaccinations. A note on this clone: Its specificity is unknown.

At a deep level, the assay was run. Every subset's genomic DNA went evenly onto several immunoSEQ plates. Assay used: immunoSEQ multiplex PCR; TCRdb lists only in-frame clones, some missing. This table holds some 380,000 clones, about 96% found once. The rearrangement joins TRBV7-9 to TRBJ1-4; D may be TRBD1 (5 bases). Input material: memory CD8+ T cells sorted from blood. Subset of the sample: CD45RO+ cells pooled with CCR7-negative TemRA cells. This clonotype originated in a young man in good health. The CDR3 is CASSGRDGVGKLFF. The DNA of the CDR3 is TGTGCCAGCAGTGGCCGGGACGGGGTAGGGAAACTGTTTTTT.